This T cell receptor beta chain was recorded in a study of blood T cell repertoires in COVID-19 (dated by TCRdb to the early 2020s). Regarding the complete study: Samples covering the acute and convalescent phases of COVID-19 were provided by collaborators in the United States, Italy and Spain. The material from the prospective study consisted of cDNA or gDNA derived from T cells, B-cell-depleted T cells, or PBMCs. Deeply sampled blood TCRbeta repertoires from subjects exposed to, actively infected with, or recovered from COVID-19 were included in the dataset. The repertoires were released in a freely available public database meant as a resource for research on the immune response to SARS-CoV-2. Samples came from the ongoing ImmuneRACE study (first 160 participants) plus 1,254 subjects from 6 global collaborators. A de-identified subject ID, COVID-19 status, age in years and sex were almost always included in the sample metadata. HLA class I and class II types, where available, came from metadata supplied by the sample provider rather than from assay-based typing.

TCRbeta CDR3 regions were amplified from genomic DNA by means of the immunoSEQ Assay, a bias-controlled multiplex PCR. As for the original processing: Within the assay, amplification of reference gene primers was used to estimate how many nucleated cells each sample contained. Sequence reads were collapsed and filtered to measure the absolute abundance of every unique TCRbeta CDR3 rearrangement. For each sample, productive Simpson clonality was calculated by taking the square root of Simpson's diversity index across productive rearrangements. Drawn from immuneACCESS, this table holds only the in-frame rearrangements with V and J called that TCRdb kept. Clones are partly lost; checked studies trace under half to an unresolved V gene and leave the rest unexplained. The V and J calls and clone size were taken over from that table, and D and trimming were inferred from the DNA. This sample holds fewer than 150,000 clones; 75% to 90% were observed only once. The top ten hold more than 3.5% of the sample.

Overall results and qualifications from the work: The quantity of clinical and demographic metadata differed by source and by participant and was supplied without curation.

Collaborating institutions collected whole blood in K2EDTA tubes following their own protocols. Collaborator samples were shipped for TCRbeta analysis as frozen whole blood, isolated PBMCs, or DNA extracted from either sample type. Remarks on this clone: Its specific antigen is unknown. No base-level quality is on record; no much larger clone is a single base apart.

CDR1 MDHEN and CDR2 SYDVKM were looked up in the germline V gene. The CDR3 contains 12 residues, cysteine and phenylalanine counted. Only the CDR3 DNA stays, 36 bases, in frame from base 1. V loses 7 bases, J loses 5 bases, and the germline ends lie 11 bases apart. Sequenced: peripheral blood. This chain joins TRBV28 to TRBJ1-2; the D gene assignment is ambiguous. The sequence was obtained from a human donor in a cohort sampled during active COVID-19. The CDR3 region reads CASNRDVYGYTF. The nucleotides read TGTGCCAGCAACCGAGATGTTTATGGCTACACCTTC.